This T cell receptor (beta chain) was recorded in a study of shared clonotypes between healthy human individuals. General observations from the study: It was observed that 5% to 6.5% of naive CD4 clonotypes were shared across a handful of donors.

In this sample, this clone turned up a few times. What it binds is unknown. Assay runs were performed at deep level. An even split of each subset's genomic DNA across several immunoSEQ plates was performed. Sorted-subset replicate PCR reactions contained 200 to 250 ng DNA, corresponding to some 30,000 T cell genomes. The repertoire was sequenced with immunoSEQ multiplex PCR; TCRdb's copy has only in-frame clones and lacks some. Among about 1 million clones, about 75% were seen once, and the ten largest hold 1.2% to 1.5%. V gave up 5 bases and J gave up 8 bases; unmatched junction bases: 5. Germline loops: CDR1 SGHVS, CDR2 FQNEAQ. The CDR3 is 14 residues long.

This TCR was recovered from a young man in good health. The chain employs TRBV7-8 and TRBJ1-4; 10 positions agree with TRBD1. Source material: memory CD4+ T cells sorted from blood. Subset defined: CD45RA-negative fraction. Written as DNA, the CDR3 is TGTGCCAGCAGCCGACAGGGGGCACGGGAAAAACTGTTTTTT. Translated, it gives CASSRQGAREKLFF. Based on the CDR3 plus reference TRBV7-8 and TRBJ1-4, the full variable domain is GAGVSQSPRYKVAKRGQDVALRCDPISGHVSLFWYQQALGQGPEFLTYFQNEAQLDKSGLPSDRFFAERPEGSVSTLKIQRTQQEDSAVYLCASSRQGAREKLFFGSGTQLSVL.